This TCR beta chain emerged from a study of patients and donors after allogeneic stem cell transplantation. A single record per CDR3 protein comes from TCRdb applying MiXCR to the RT-PCR reads. The table shows about 960,000 distinct CDR3 sequences, with more than 15% occurring only once. Germline-derived CDR1 and CDR2 are KGHDR and SFDVKD. The junction had 8 bases not matched to a gene; V was cut back by 0 bases and J by 5 bases. The CDR3 length is 16 residues. This clonotype was seen at least ten times. Sequencing used blood, either unsorted or a sorted T cell fraction (not recorded which). The clonotype originates from a human donor who was either an allogeneic HSCT recipient or a stem cell or donor lymphocyte infusion donor (not recorded which). It is not recorded whose cells these are; they may come from a transplant donor. V is TRBV24-1 and J is TRBJ2-5; 7 bases are shared with TRBD1. CDR3: CATSDLSPGGRETQYF. The CDR3 DNA follows: TGTGCCACCAGTGATTTGTCCCCAGGGGGTCGGGAGACCCAGTACTTC.